Listed below are T cell receptor beta chains from one sample, sequenced in a study of blood T cell repertoires in COVID-19. Method: immunoSEQ multiplex PCR; TCRdb's copy keeps in-frame clones and lacks some. Of about 300,000 clones in the sample, 87% were seen once. Sequenced input: PBMCs or T cells enriched from blood (not recorded which). Source of these receptors: a young woman who had recovered from COVID-19. CDR3s include the opening cysteine and the closing phenylalanine or tryptophan. Each record gives: V gene, D gene, J gene, CDR3 DNA, CDR3 protein. D genes are given only for firm matches.

V gene: TRBV28; D gene: TRBD1; J gene: TRBJ2-7; CDR3 DNA: TGTGCCAGCAGACGCCGGGACAGCGGAACCTACGAGCAGTACTTC; CDR3 protein: CASRRRDSGTYEQYF
V gene: TRBV6-5; D gene: TRBD2; J gene: TRBJ2-1; CDR3 DNA: TGTGCCAGCAGGCCGAGCGGGGTCACCTACAATGAGCAGTTCTTC; CDR3 protein: CASRPSGVTYNEQFF
V gene: TRBV30; D gene: TRBD1; J gene: TRBJ2-3; CDR3 DNA: TGTGCCTGGGAAGGGACAGCGGCTAGCACAGATACGCAGTATTTT; CDR3 protein: CAWEGTAASTDTQYF
V gene: TRBV30; D gene: TRBD1; J gene: TRBJ1-1; CDR3 DNA: TGTGCCTGGGACCCGGGACAGGGGGCTCTCAACACTGAAGCTTTCTTT; CDR3 protein: CAWDPGQGALNTEAFF
V gene: TRBV11-2; D gene: TRBD1; J gene: TRBJ1-3; CDR3 DNA: TGTGCCAGCAGCGACCGGGACAGGGCTGGAAACACCATATATTTT; CDR3 protein: CASSDRDRAGNTIYF
V gene: TRBV19; D gene: .; J gene: TRBJ1-1; CDR3 DNA: TGTGCCAGTAGTATAGGTCCAGGGATGAACACTGAAGCTTTCTTT; CDR3 protein: CASSIGPGMNTEAFF
V gene: TRBV19; D gene: TRBD1; J gene: TRBJ1-4; CDR3 DNA: TGTGCCAGTAGTATAGGGGACAGGGTACCAGAAAAACTGTTTTTT; CDR3 protein: CASSIGDRVPEKLFF
V gene: TRBV3-1/TRBV3-2; D gene: .; J gene: TRBJ1-2; CDR3 DNA: TGTGCCAGCAGCCACGCCCCTGCCAGGGGAACGGCGGGCTACACCTTC; CDR3 protein: CASSHAPARGTAGYTF
V gene: TRBV3-1/TRBV3-2; D gene: TRBD1; J gene: TRBJ1-2; CDR3 DNA: TGTGCCAGCACAATCTACAGGGGGCGGGAAGGCTACACCTTC; CDR3 protein: CASTIYRGREGYTF
V gene: TRBV2; D gene: TRBD2; J gene: TRBJ2-5; CDR3 DNA: TGTGCCAGCAGCGGTGGACTAGCGGGGCAAGAGACCCAGTACTTC; CDR3 protein: CASSGGLAGQETQYF